One sample yielded the 29 T cell receptor beta chains listed below, sequenced in a study of blood T cell repertoires in COVID-19. Method: immunoSEQ multiplex PCR; TCRdb's copy keeps in-frame clones and lacks some. The sample includes about 260,000 clones, around 84% seen only once; the top ten take 4.1%. Specimen: PBMCs or T cells enriched from blood (not recorded which). These receptors were obtained from a young man with acute COVID-19.

This chain joins TRBV5-4 and TRBJ1-4; 10 bases fit TRBD1. Losses at the gene ends were 6 bases for V and 7 bases for J; bases not matched to a gene: 6. This CDR3 spans 14 amino acids. In germline, CDR1 is SGHNT, CDR2 YYREEE (reference sequence). Here the CDR3 DNA reads TGTGCCAGCAACGACAGGGGGCGACCTGAAAAACTGTTTTTT. Translating it yields CASNDRGRPEKLFF.

V is TRBV10-3 and J is TRBJ1-1; 9 nucleotides align to TRBD1. Germline-derived CDR1 and CDR2 are ENHRY and SYGVKD. The CDR3 sequence is 13 residues long. V was clipped by 10 bases and J by 0 bases; unmatched bases: 3. CDR3 bases: TGTGCCACCGGACAGGGGCTGAACACTGAAGCTTTCTTT. It specifies CATGQGLNTEAFF.

The chain uses TRBV30 and TRBJ1-2; possible D gene TRBD1, 6 bases. The ends were cut back, 6 bases at V and 4 bases at J, with 21 bases in the middle. This CDR3 is 15 amino acids long. The germline CDR1 and CDR2 sequences are GTSNPN and SVGIG (reference sequence). The CDR3 loop is CACDTGTHILYGYTF. CDR3 sequence (DNA): TGTGCCTGTGACACGGGGACACACATTCTCTATGGCTACACCTTC.

Points on this clone: Distinct nucleotide sequences in the sample also encode this CDR3. The chain couples TRBV28 to TRBJ1-1; TRBD1 is a possible D gene (5 bases). Germline CDR1 is MDHEN and CDR2 is SYDVKM. The germline V and J ends were trimmed by 1 base and 4 bases, with 7 bases remaining between them. CDR3 length equals 13 residues. CDR3 in amino acids: CASSLLGGTEAFF. CDR3 DNA: TGTGCCAGCAGTTTATTGGGGGGCACTGAAGCTTTCTTT.

This chain joins TRBV7-9 and TRBJ2-5, with D maybe TRBD2 (5 bases). The CDR3 totals 16 residues. CDR1 SEHNR and CDR2 FQNEAQ come from the germline V gene (reference sequence). Between the trimmed V and J ends, which lost 1 base and 5 bases, there was a span of 17 bases. The CDR3 coding sequence is TGTGCCAGCAGCTTAGTCTTGCGGGCAGGTTTGGAGACCCAGTACTTC. This codes for CASSLVLRAGLETQYF.

J is TRBJ1-2 and V is TRBV19; TRBD1 might be the D (6 bases). The CDR3 is 13 amino acids. Trimming removed 5 bases at V and 3 bases at J, with 10 bases between. Germline CDR1 is LNHDA and CDR2 is SQIVND (reference sequence). For the CDR3, the DNA is TGTGCCAGTAGTCCTACAGGGCACTATGGCTACACCTTC. Amino acids: CASSPTGHYGYTF.

The chain combines TRBV19 with TRBJ1-2; no definite D call. Germline values: CDR1 LNHDA, CDR2 SQIVND (reference sequence). V was cut by 1 base and J by 4 bases, with 13 bases left in between. The CDR3 has 15 amino acids. CDR3: CASSIAVRDIYGYTF. The CDR3 coding sequence is TGTGCCAGTAGTATAGCTGTTCGGGATATCTATGGCTACACCTTC.

V gene TRBV5-1 combines with J gene TRBJ1-2; 8 positions match TRBD1. CDR1 is SGHRS, CDR2 YFSETQ, per germline. The V gene end was trimmed by 4 bases and the J gene end by 8 bases; junction bases not matched to a gene: 10. The CDR3 runs to 14 residues. The CDR3: CASSPIQGAKGYTF. The CDR3, as DNA: TGCGCCAGCAGCCCAATTCAGGGGGCAAAGGGCTACACCTTC.

The rearrangement joins TRBV28 to TRBJ1-4; the D gene is possibly TRBD1 (6 bases). The CDR3 has 14 amino acids. Trimming shortened V by 3 bases and J by 5 bases, and 10 bases separated the two germline ends. Per the germline V gene, CDR1 is MDHEN and CDR2 is SYDVKM. The CDR3 bases are TGTGCCAGCAGTTTGGGGGCGGAGAATGAAAAACTGTTTTTT. As protein: CASSLGAENEKLFF.

This clone came up a few times. The gene calls are TRBV2 and TRBJ2-2, with TRBD2 matching 8 bases. Germline V gene lookup returns CDR1 SNHLY and CDR2 FYNNEI. V lost 7 bases to trimming and J lost 6 bases; unmatched junction nucleotides: 4. This CDR3 has 13 residues. The CDR3 coding sequence is TGTGCCAGCACCGGGACTAGGTCCGGGGAGCTGTTTTTT. Residues: CASTGTRSGELFF.

The chain uses TRBV7-3 and TRBJ2-3; TRBD2 agrees at 7 bases. This CDR3 spans 13 amino acids. Trimming took 2 bases from V and 6 from J; bases not matched to a gene: 2. CDR1 and CDR2 (germline): SGHTA, FQGTGA. This CDR3 is CASSLAGVDTQYF. The CDR3 bases are TGTGCCAGCAGCTTAGCGGGAGTGGATACGCAGTATTTT.

CDR3 bases: TGTGCCAGCAGAGGGGAATGGGGCTACACCTTC. Its translation is CASRGEWGYTF. J is TRBJ1-2 and V is TRBV28, with D possibly matching TRBD1 (5 bases). Germline loops: CDR1 MDHEN, CDR2 SYDVKM. The CDR3 has 11 amino acids. Trimming pared 6 bases from V and 8 bases from J, leaving 10 bases between.

This clone was recorded only once. This chain joins TRBV9 and TRBJ2-2; D is ambiguous. Deletions cut 4 bases from V and 14 bases from J, with 15 bases between. This CDR3 has 12 amino acids. Germline CDR1 is SGDLS and CDR2 is YYNGEE. CDR3: CASSTYSSPLFF. As DNA, the CDR3 is TGTGCCAGCAGCACCTATAGCAGCCCCCTGTTTTTT.

V usage is TRBV11-2 and J usage is TRBJ2-7, with TRBD1 matching over 7 bases. This CDR3 spans 15 amino acids. The V gene end was trimmed by 4 bases and the J gene end by 1 base; junction bases not matched to a gene: 7. Germline-derived CDR1 and CDR2 are SGHAT and FQNNGV. In DNA form, the CDR3 reads TGTGCCAGCAGCTCCGAGACAGGGATTTCCTACGAGCAGTACGTC. Its translation is CASSSETGISYEQYV.

The V gene is TRBV11-2, the J gene TRBJ2-5; D unclear. Germline-derived CDR1 and CDR2 are SGHAT and FQNNGV. V lost 5 bases and J 4 bases, leaving 14 bases between the germline ends. This CDR3 is 14 amino acids long. CDR3 bases: TGTGCCAGCAGCACTCCCGCGACATTAGAGACCCAGTACTTC. Protein sequence: CASSTPATLETQYF.

The chain carries TRBV2 and TRBJ1-1; 10 positions match TRBD1. Germline V lookup: CDR1 SNHLY, CDR2 FYNNEI. The CDR3 length is 14 residues. Unmatched junction bases numbered 3, after V lost 7 bases and J lost 1 base. Here the CDR3 reads CASTRDRGNTEAFF. The CDR3, as DNA: TGTGCCAGCACCCGGGACAGGGGGAACACTGAAGCTTTCTTT. Supplemented by reference TRBV2 and TRBJ1-1, the full variable domain reads EPEVTQTPSHQVTQMGQEVILRCVPISNHLYFYWYRQILGQKVEFLVSFYNNEISEKSEIFDDQFSVERPDGSNFTLKIRSTKLEDSAMYFCASTRDRGNTEAFFGQGTRLTVV.

The chain carries TRBV15 and TRBJ2-1; 8 bases line up with TRBD2. Trimming took 2 bases from V and 3 from J; bases not matched to a gene: 3. The germline gives CDR1 LNHNV, CDR2 YYDKDF (reference sequence). There are 15 residues in the CDR3. The DNA of the CDR3 is TGTGCCACCAGCAGACAGACTAGCGACTACAATGAGCAGTTCTTC. Residues: CATSRQTSDYNEQFF.

This chain connects TRBV19 to TRBJ1-1; perhaps TRBD1 as D (5 bases). Per germline, CDR1 LNHDA and CDR2 SQIVND (reference sequence). Trimming stripped 4 bases from V and 3 bases from J, with 12 bases between. The CDR3 consists of 14 residues. CDR3 protein: CASSSLRGDTEAFF. The DNA of the CDR3 is TGTGCCAGTAGTAGTCTGCGGGGGGACACTGAAGCTTTCTTT.

This clone has only a few counts. This sequence joins TRBV29-1 and TRBJ2-1; 9 bases are shared with TRBD2. The germline V gene encodes CDR1 SQVTM and CDR2 ANQGSEA. With V trimmed by 7 bases and J by 0 bases, 4 bases remained unmatched. CDR3 length: 14 amino acids. Here the CDR3 DNA reads TGCAGCGCCCCGACTAGCGGCTCCTACAATGAGCAGTTCTTC. Translation: CSAPTSGSYNEQFF.

CDR3 in amino acids: CASSSPRDRANNEQFF. The CDR3 bases are TGTGCCAGCAGCTCGCCTAGGGACAGAGCTAACAATGAGCAGTTCTTC. The rearrangement links TRBV7-3 to TRBJ2-1, with 7 bases identical to TRBD1. The V segment lost 4 bases and the J segment 5 bases; nucleotides outside the gene matches: 11. Germline CDR1 is SGHTA and CDR2 is FQGTGA. The CDR3 has 16 residues.

This chain connects TRBV12-3 or TRBV12-4 to TRBJ2-1, with 8 bases identical to TRBD2. The J segment lost 8 bases and the V segment lost 5 bases, leaving 5 bases of the junction unmatched. The CDR3 is made up of 13 amino acids. The DNA of the CDR3 is TGTGCCAGCAGTCCGGGAGGGCCCCATGAGCAGTTCTTC. Its translation: CASSPGGPHEQFF.

The rearrangement links TRBV5-1 to TRBJ2-7; 9 bases fit TRBD2. The CDR3 is 15 amino acids. CDR1 and CDR2 from the germline V gene are SGHRS and YFSETQ. The CDR3 loop is CASSLGSSGTNEQYV. The CDR3 region has the DNA TGTGCCAGCAGCTTGGGTTCTAGCGGGACAAACGAGCAGTACGTC.

This rearrangement joins TRBV11-2 to TRBJ2-2, with 10 bases fitting TRBD2. The CDR3 is 15 residues long. Per germline, CDR1 SGHAT and CDR2 FQNNGV. Trimming cost V 3 bases and J 6 bases; bases outside gene matches: 4. The CDR3 loop is CASSLSSGGAGELFF. DNA for the CDR3: TGTGCCAGCAGCTTGTCCAGCGGGGGGGCCGGGGAGCTGTTTTTT.

The chain recombines TRBV19 with TRBJ2-1, with TRBD2 matching over 11 bases. The germline V gene has CDR1 LNHDA and CDR2 SQIVND (reference sequence). Trimming removed 4 bases from V and 0 bases from J; junction bases left unmatched: 5. This CDR3 region has 17 residues. The CDR3 spells CASSTTSGSVSYNEQFF. The CDR3 region has the DNA TGTGCCAGTAGTACCACTAGCGGGAGTGTCTCCTACAATGAGCAGTTCTTC.

This clone was seen a single time. This sequence joins TRBV5-6 and TRBJ2-3; D call uncertain. This CDR3 spans 14 amino acids. Looked up from germline, CDR1 is SGHDT and CDR2 is YYEEEE. V was pared by 1 base and J by 3 bases, with 9 bases between. CDR3 loop: CASSLITVTDTQYF. CDR3 nucleotides: TGTGCCAGCAGCTTGATTACAGTGACAGATACGCAGTATTTT.

The chain has TRBV3-1 (or the pseudogene TRBV3-2) and TRBJ1-4; 10 bases fit TRBD1. V lost 5 bases, J lost 5 bases, and 5 bases stayed unmatched. From germline, CDR1 is LGHDT and CDR2 YNNKEL (reference sequence). The length of the CDR3 is 15 residues. DNA of the CDR3: TGTGCCAGCAGCATGCGGACAGGGGGGAATGAAAAACTGTTTTTT. Protein product: CASSMRTGGNEKLFF.

V gene TRBV9 combines with J gene TRBJ2-2; 7 bases map to TRBD2. The CDR3 sequence is 15 residues long. From germline, CDR1 is SGDLS and CDR2 YYNGEE. V lost 3 bases to trimming and J lost 6 bases; unmatched junction nucleotides: 8. The CDR3 region has the DNA TGTGCCAGCAGCGCCCCTGCTAGCGGCCCCGGGGAGCTGTTTTTT. Protein product: CASSAPASGPGELFF.

In this sample, this clone turned up once. The rearrangement joins TRBV7-2 to TRBJ2-3, with 9 positions matching TRBD2. This CDR3 has 17 amino acids. The germline gives CDR1 SGHTA, CDR2 FQGNSA. The J segment lost 1 base and the V segment lost 3 bases, leaving 8 bases of the junction unmatched. The CDR3, as DNA: TGTGCCAGCAGCTTGGTCGGACTAGCGTGGGGCACAGATACGCAGTATTTT. The encoded protein is CASSLVGLAWGTDTQYF.

The genes are TRBV6-4 and TRBJ1-2, with D perhaps matching TRBD1 (5 bases). Trimming took off 0 bases at V and 4 bases at J, with 12 bases between the two ends. The CDR3 runs 15 residues. CDR1 and CDR2 (germline): MRHNA, SNTAGT. The CDR3 DNA follows: TGTGCCAGCAGTGACTCGGGGGGAGGCGGCTATGGCTACACCTTC. It yields the protein CASSDSGGGGYGYTF.